This record looks at one T cell receptor beta chain sequence and its context. The record originates from a study of T cell responses to AZD1222 COVID-19 vaccine. Sequenced by immunoSEQ multiplex PCR; TCRdb stores in-frame clones only, minus some. This sample carries approximately 150,000 clones, around 92% of them seen once, and the ten largest clones take under 2.5%. This TCR was sampled from an adult in good health. Sequencing was performed on peripheral blood, taken on day 0 of AZD1222 vaccination.

CDR3 DNA: TGTGCCAGCAGCTCCAAACAAGGAAACACCATATATTTT. Protein sequence: CASSSKQGNTIYF. V gene TRBV7-9 combines with J gene TRBJ1-3; no definite D call. This CDR3 is built from 13 residues. Germline V gives CDR1 SEHNR, CDR2 FQNEAQ (reference sequence). Trimming removed 4 bases from V and 4 bases from J, with 8 bases in between.